This T cell receptor beta chain is drawn from a study of graft-versus-host responses after intestinal transplantation. Background on the study: Among the recipients, transplants were multivisceral, liver-intestinal, or isolated intestinal. Every recipient underwent anti-thymocyte globulin induction, then tacrolimus and steroids for approximately three years.

General study points: Detected in recipient marrow were GvH clones, some of which were first observed in ileum or blood. High graft-versus-host to host-versus-graft clonal ratios were found in allografts of patients who had graft-donor T cell macrochimerism.

The repertoire was sequenced with immunoSEQ multiplex PCR; TCRdb's copy has only in-frame clones and lacks some. The table includes some 120,000 clones, more than 80% detected once. In this sample, this clone turned up once. The antigen is not known. The clonotype originates from a human donor who was the organ donor for an intestinal transplant. The sample here was unstimulated CD4+ T cells sorted from spleen or lymph node cells, taken before transplant.

CDR3 residues: CASSLTGTAPLYEQYF. CDR3 sequence (DNA): TGCGCCAGCAGCTTGACAGGGACTGCCCCCCTCTACGAGCAGTACTTC. The chain recombines TRBV5-1 with TRBJ2-7; TRBD1 or TRBD2 may be the D gene (6 bases each). CDR3 size: 16 residues. Trimming removed 1 base from V and 3 bases from J, with 17 bases in between. Per germline, CDR1 SGHRS and CDR2 YFSETQ.